The next 30 T cell receptor beta chains were all read from a single sample in a study of shared clonotypes between healthy human individuals. Here immunoSEQ multiplex PCR was the method, and the copy in TCRdb shows in-frame clones only, minus some. The repertoire holds about 1.5 million clones, with 95% to 99% as singletons. Sequenced sample: naive CD4+ T cells sorted from blood. Subset of the sample: CD45RA+ positively selected. The receptors here all came from a man aged 25 to 40 in good health.

This chain links TRBV28 with TRBJ2-7; 10 bases are a match to TRBD2. The CDR3 has 15 residues. V was pared by 6 bases and J by 0 bases, with 5 bases of the junction left unmatched. The germline V gene has CDR1 MDHEN and CDR2 SYDVKM. As DNA, the CDR3 is TGTGCCAGCAGGCCGGGACTAGCGATCTCCTACGAGCAGTACTTC. This translates into CASRPGLAISYEQYF.

V gene TRBV5-1 combines with J gene TRBJ2-2; D could derive from TRBD1 or TRBD2 (5 bases each). V lost 6 bases, J lost 3 bases, and 15 bases lay in between. Germline CDR1 SGHRS, CDR2 YFSETQ. The CDR3 is made up of 15 amino acids. The CDR3 nucleotides are TGCGCCAGCACCCCCGGGACCCACTACACCGGGGAGCTGTTTTTT. It encodes CASTPGTHYTGELFF.

The V gene is TRBV14, the J gene TRBJ2-7; 9 positions agree with TRBD1. Germline CDR1 SGHDN, CDR2 FVKESK. This CDR3 comprises 15 residues. Germline trimming cut 4 bases from V and 5 bases from J; bases unmatched to any gene: 9. CDR3 nucleotides: TGTGCCAGCAGCCCTCCCGGGACAGGGTCCCACGAGCAGTACTTC. Translated, it gives CASSPPGTGSHEQYF.

This chain joins TRBV5-6 and TRBJ1-1, with 7 bases aligning to TRBD1. CDR1 is SGHDT and CDR2 is YYEEEE in the germline V gene. The CDR3 loop spans 16 amino acids. The trim removed 4 bases at V and 0 bases at J, leaving 9 bases unmatched. In DNA form, the CDR3 reads TGTGCCAGCAGCCCGACTGGGGACAGACTGAACACTGAAGCTTTCTTT. Encoded protein: CASSPTGDRLNTEAFF. Using reference TRBV5-6 and TRBJ1-1 for the parts outside the CDR3, the full variable domain is DAGVTQSPTHLIKTRGQQVTLRCSPKSGHDTVSWYQQALGQGPQFIFQYYEEEERQRGNFPDRFSGHQFPNYSSELNVNALLLGDSALYLCASSPTGDRLNTEAFFGQGTRLTVV.

The CDR3 DNA reads TGTGCCACCAGCAGAGACGTAGGGATGGGTCTGTGGGCTTTCTTT. Translation: CATSRDVGMGLWAFF. The V and J genes are TRBV15 and TRBJ1-1, with unresolved D. CDR1 and CDR2 from the germline V gene are LNHNV and YYDKDF (reference sequence). V lost 0 bases, J lost 11 bases, and 19 bases lay in between. There are 15 residues in the CDR3.

On this clone: At the DNA level, this CDR3 is encoded by other sequences in the same sample as well. The chain employs TRBV5-1 and TRBJ2-2; D gene ambiguous. This CDR3 has 13 residues. Germline values: CDR1 SGHRS, CDR2 YFSETQ. Trimming left V 3 bases short and J 4 bases short, with 7 bases between. CDR3 nucleotides: TGCGCCAGCAGCTCTTCTAGCACCGGGGAGCTGTTTTTT. It translates to CASSSSSTGELFF.

Note on this clone: Other nucleotide sequences from this sample produce the same CDR3. V is TRBV18 and J is TRBJ1-3; D is unclear. V was trimmed by 3 bases and J by 0 bases, leaving 9 bases between them. The V gene's germline CDR1 is KGHSH and CDR2 LQKENI. This CDR3 spans 15 amino acids. Here the CDR3 DNA reads TGTGCCAGCTCACCGCTGGGAAGCTCTGGAAACACCATATATTTT. It specifies CASSPLGSSGNTIYF.

CDR3 region: CASWDRASGQPQHF. The CDR3 nucleotides are TGTGCCTCTTGGGACAGGGCCAGCGGTCAGCCCCAGCATTTT. V is TRBV28 and J is TRBJ1-5, with TRBD1 matching over 9 bases. V trimming: 11 bases; J trimming: 6 bases; junction bases outside the gene matches: 11. CDR1 and CDR2 (germline): MDHEN, SYDVKM. The CDR3 loop spans 14 amino acids.

Comments on this clone: Other DNA sequences of this sample code for an identical CDR3. The chain uses TRBV2 and TRBJ2-5, with D unclear. V was cut by 4 bases and J by 2 bases, with 5 bases left in between. Germline CDR1 and CDR2: SNHLY and FYNNEI. CDR3 length equals 12 residues. The CDR3 DNA reads TGTGCCAGCAGTGGGCAGCAAGAGACCCAGTACTTC. Its translation is CASSGQQETQYF.

The J gene is TRBJ2-7, the V gene TRBV10-1, with TRBD1 as a possible D gene (6 bases). The length of the CDR3 is 14 residues. The V gene's germline CDR1 is WNHNN and CDR2 SYGVQD (reference sequence). The germline V and J ends were trimmed by 7 bases and 3 bases, with 16 bases remaining between them. The CDR3 is CASTPMGASYEQYF. CDR3 nucleotide sequence: TGCGCCAGCACCCCGATGGGGGCGAGCTACGAGCAGTACTTC.

CDR3 nucleotides: TGTGCCAGCAGCGCCGGGACTAGCGCAACAGATACGCAGTATTTT. Encoded protein: CASSAGTSATDTQYF. The chain uses TRBV7-3 and TRBJ2-3; TRBD2 matches 10 bases. Germline V lookup: CDR1 SGHTA, CDR2 FQGTGA. This CDR3 is built from 15 residues. The ends lost 5 bases at V and 3 bases at J; junction bases unmatched: 5. Drawing the rest from reference TRBV7-3 and TRBJ2-3, the complete variable domain is GAGVSQTPSNKVTEKGKYVELRCDPISGHTALYWYRQSLGQGPEFLIYFQGTGAADDSGLPNDRFFAVRPEGSVSTLKIQRTERGDSAVYLCASSAGTSATDTQYFGPGTRLTVL.

The V call is TRBV19, the J call TRBJ2-7, with 8 bases lining up with TRBD1. The CDR3 has 16 residues. The ends lost 4 bases at V and 5 bases at J; junction bases unmatched: 13. Germline V lookup: CDR1 LNHDA, CDR2 SQIVND (reference sequence). The CDR3 DNA reads as TGTGCCAGTAGTAGTGGCACCGGGACAGGCATTAACGAGCAGTACTTC. It encodes CASSSGTGTGINEQYF.

Comments on this clone: Other DNA sequences in the same sample also yield this CDR3. V is TRBV11-3 and J is TRBJ2-1, with no clear D. The germline V and J ends were trimmed by 1 base and 7 bases, with 8 bases remaining between them. This CDR3 comprises 13 residues. CDR1 is SGHNT and CDR2 is YENEEA in the germline V gene. CDR3 amino acids: CASSLGSGNEQFF. CDR3 bases: TGTGCCAGCAGCTTAGGGAGTGGGAATGAGCAGTTCTTC.

About this clone itself: One end of the junction does not line up with germline, which may come from a read error. V is TRBV5-4 and J is TRBJ2-7; TRBD2 agrees at 8 bases. The germline V gene has CDR1 SGHNT and CDR2 YYREEE (reference sequence). This CDR3 has 14 amino acids. The CDR3 region has the DNA TGTGCCAGCAGCTTGTACGACGGACTAGCCGGCTTGAACTTC. This encodes CASSLYDGLAGLNF. The complete variable domain, with remaining parts taken from reference TRBV5-4 and TRBJ2-7, reads ETGVTQSPTHLIKTRGQQVTLRCSSQSGHNTVSWYQQALGQGPQFIFQYYREEENGRGNFPPRFSGLQFPNYSSELNVNALELDDSALYLCASSLYDGLAGLNFGPGTRLTVT.

The genes are TRBV27 and TRBJ2-1; D is perhaps TRBD1 (6 bases). The V end lost 6 bases, the J end lost 6 bases, and 18 bases lay between the germline ends. The V gene's germline CDR1 is MNHEY and CDR2 SMNVEV (reference sequence). The CDR3 covers 15 residues. CDR3 nucleotide sequence: TGTGCCAGCAGGCTACAGGGTTCGGGATCCAATGAGCAGTTCTTC. This encodes CASRLQGSGSNEQFF.

The chain combines TRBV10-3 with TRBJ2-4, with 10 bases matching TRBD2. The CDR3 contains 16 residues. CDR1 ENHRY and CDR2 SYGVKD come from the germline V gene. V dropped 5 bases and J dropped 7; count of bases not matched to a gene: 11. CDR3 amino acids: CAISNSTSGIRNIQYF. The CDR3 DNA reads TGTGCCATCAGTAACTCTACTAGCGGGATCCGTAACATTCAGTACTTC.

This rearrangement joins TRBV6-1 to TRBJ2-1; 11 nucleotides line up with TRBD1. Germline V CDR1 and CDR2: MNHNS, SASEGT. Unmatched junction bases numbered 7, after V lost 8 bases and J lost 7 bases. The CDR3 is made up of 14 amino acids. Here the CDR3 reads CASSERDRGNEQFF. For the CDR3, the DNA is TGTGCCAGCTCCGAGAGGGACAGGGGGAATGAGCAGTTCTTC.

V and J are TRBV6-5 and TRBJ2-7; 9 bases are shared with TRBD1. The junction had 7 bases not matched to a gene; V was cut back by 4 bases and J by 3 bases. The V gene's germline CDR1 is MNHEY and CDR2 SVGAGI. The length of the CDR3 is 15 residues. The CDR3 region has the DNA TGTGCCAGCAGTTCCTCGGGACAGGGAGTCTACGAGCAGTACTTC. This translates into CASSSSGQGVYEQYF.

The chain carries TRBV18 and TRBJ1-1; D gene ambiguous. Germline V gene lookup returns CDR1 KGHSH and CDR2 LQKENI. The V end was cut by 1 base, the J end by 1 base, with 13 bases between. The CDR3 covers 16 residues. This CDR3 is CASSPLQSGGNTEAFF. In nucleotides, the CDR3 is TGTGCCAGCTCACCACTCCAATCAGGCGGGAACACTGAAGCTTTCTTT.

CDR3 sequence reads: CASSESGLAPREQYF. As DNA, the CDR3 is TGTGCCAGCAGTGAATCTGGTCTAGCCCCGCGCGAGCAGTACTTC. This chain uses TRBV25-1 with TRBJ2-7, with a possible D match to TRBD2 (5 bases). V was cut by 1 base and J by 6 bases, with 16 bases left in between. Germline V gene lookup returns CDR1 MGHDK and CDR2 SYGVNS. The CDR3 has 15 amino acids.

This chain joins TRBV9 and TRBJ2-2, with 11 bases aligning to TRBD2. The junction had 11 bases not matched to a gene; V was cut back by 0 bases and J by 4 bases. Germline assignment: CDR1 SGDLS and CDR2 YYNGEE. The CDR3 has 19 residues. In DNA, the CDR3 is TGTGCCAGCAGCGTAGAGGCTAGCGGGAGGAGATGGGGCACCGGGGAGCTGTTTTTT. Translated: CASSVEASGRRWGTGELFF.

J is TRBJ2-2 and V is TRBV2; D perhaps matches TRBD2 (5 bases). V dropped 10 bases and J dropped 1 base, with 10 bases sitting between them. The CDR3 is 13 amino acids. Germline assignment: CDR1 SNHLY and CDR2 FYNNEI. DNA of the CDR3: TGTGCCACTGAGGGCAGGAACACCGGGGAGCTGTTTTTT. This translates into CATEGRNTGELFF.

This chain uses TRBV2 with TRBJ1-3, with a tentative D call TRBD1 (6 bases). V lost 1 base to trimming and J lost 6 bases, with 7 bases between them. This CDR3 comprises 13 residues. From germline, CDR1 is SNHLY and CDR2 FYNNEI. DNA of the CDR3: TGTGCCAGCAGTGAAGACAGGGTAAACACCATATATTTT. Protein sequence: CASSEDRVNTIYF.

J is TRBJ2-4 and V is TRBV19, with a weak D call TRBD1 (6 bases). Trimming removed 3 bases from V and 1 base from J, with 7 bases in between. Germline-derived CDR1 and CDR2 are LNHDA and SQIVND (reference sequence). The CDR3 has 14 amino acids. The CDR3 loop is CASSMRGAKNIQYF. DNA of the CDR3: TGTGCCAGTAGTATGAGGGGGGCCAAAAACATTCAGTACTTC. Supplemented by reference TRBV19 and TRBJ2-4, the full variable domain reads DGGITQSPKYLFRKEGQNVTLSCEQNLNHDAMYWYRQDPGQGLRLIYYSQIVNDFQKGDIAEGYSVSREKKESFPLTVTSAQKNPTAFYLCASSMRGAKNIQYFGAGTRLSVL.

The chain combines TRBV7-8 with TRBJ2-5; D is unclear. Germline V gene data show CDR1 as SGHVS and CDR2 as FQNEAQ. The CDR3 covers 13 residues. Trimming took 3 bases from V and 4 from J, leaving 9 bases between them. The CDR3, as DNA: TGTGCCAGCAGCTTTGAGGCAGGAGAGACCCAGTACTTC. Protein: CASSFEAGETQYF.

The rearrangement links TRBV27 to TRBJ1-1; D uncertain. CDR1 is MNHEY and CDR2 is SMNVEV in the germline V gene (reference sequence). The CDR3 has 13 amino acids. Trimming took off 4 bases at V and 2 bases at J, with 8 bases between the two ends. The CDR3 DNA sequence: TGTGCCAGCAGTTACACAGCTAACACTGAAGCTTTCTTT. This gives the protein CASSYTANTEAFF.

This clone appeared a single time. The CDR3 DNA follows: TGTGCCAGCAGCGCCATCGAGGCAGAAAAACTGTTTTTT. Protein sequence: CASSAIEAEKLFF. The chain joins TRBV27 to TRBJ1-4; D remains unclear. The CDR3 totals 13 residues. Germline CDR1 is MNHEY and CDR2 is SMNVEV (reference sequence). V was shortened by 6 bases and J by 8 bases, with 13 bases between the two germline ends.

With respect to this clone: Other DNA sequences within the sample encode an identical CDR3. J is TRBJ2-3 and V is TRBV29-1, with 13 bases fitting TRBD2. V lost 6 bases, J lost 3 bases, and 6 bases stayed unmatched. Germline values: CDR1 SQVTM, CDR2 ANQGSEA. This CDR3 contains 15 residues. The CDR3 protein is CSVRTSGSPTDTQYF. CDR3 coding DNA: TGCAGCGTCAGGACTAGCGGGAGTCCGACAGATACGCAGTATTTT.

The chain combines TRBV18 with TRBJ2-2; a possible D gene is TRBD2 (6 bases). Trimming left V 5 bases short and J 1 base short, with 17 bases between. CDR3 length: 17 residues. Germline CDR1 and CDR2: KGHSH and LQKENI. CDR3 sequence (DNA): TGTGCCAGCTCAACCAAGATAGGACTAAAGAACACCGGGGAGCTGTTTTTT. As protein: CASSTKIGLKNTGELFF.

The chain employs TRBV6-1 and TRBJ2-7, with 7 bases fitting TRBD2. CDR3 length equals 14 residues. Germline V lookup: CDR1 MNHNS, CDR2 SASEGT. V was clipped by 6 bases and J by 5 bases; unmatched bases: 10. CDR3 sequence: CASSHRGSGDEQYF. CDR3 sequence (DNA): TGTGCCAGCAGCCATCGAGGGAGCGGGGACGAGCAGTACTTC.